Here is one TCR beta chain with its context. What it binds is not known. The data belong to a study of shared clonotypes between healthy human individuals. About the study: A donor's plate count was three for CD4 naive and three for CD4 memory; CD8 naive had two and CD8 memory one. Study-level results: Clonotype sharing across donors was expected to vary with sequencing depth. Against clonotypes common to all four donors, non-shared ones had lower generation probabilities.

Data came from immunoSEQ multiplex PCR; TCRdb stores just in-frame clones and leaves some out. Seen here are some 1,600,000 clones, 95% to 99% observed once, and the top ten hold around 0.47%. Looked up from germline, CDR1 is SEHNR and CDR2 is FQNEAQ (reference sequence). V lost 5 bases and J lost 4, with 17 bases in between. The CDR3 consists of 15 residues. The source is a man aged 25-45 years in good health. The chain recombines TRBV7-9 with TRBJ2-5; D gene unclear. Sequenced input: naive CD4+ T cells sorted from blood. Regarding subset: CD45RA+ positively selected. CDR3 region: CASSPRGGYGETQYF. Here the CDR3 DNA reads TGTGCCAGCAGCCCCCGAGGTGGGTATGGAGAGACCCAGTACTTC.